The rows below give T cell receptor beta chains drawn from one sample of a study of OX40 agonist ivuxolimab in advanced cancers. Sequencing used immunoSEQ multiplex PCR; TCRdb keeps in-frame clones, though not all of them. In the table there are tens of thousands of clones, 70% to 90% of which are singletons. The sequences come from CD4+ or CD8+ T cells sorted from blood, collected in a trial of the OX40 agonist ivuxolimab. Receptors were obtained from an adult with an advanced solid tumor such as melanoma, head and neck, liver or kidney cancer. The CDR3 runs from the conserved cysteine through the conserved F or W. The D gene is left open where the match is weak. Rows give clone size only sometimes, using once, few, many, or a class for an expanded clone.

v_call	j_call	clone_size	d_call	cdr3_aa	cdr3_nt
TRBV18	TRBJ2-5	.	TRBD2	CASSAEREVVQETQYF	TGTGCCAGCTCAGCGGAGCGGGAGGTGGTCCAAGAGACCCAGTACTTC
TRBV18	TRBJ2-7	.	TRBD2	CASSPSLGGRYEQYF	TGTGCCAGCTCACCATCCTTGGGCGGGAGGTACGAGCAGTACTTC
TRBV7-2	TRBJ1-1	.	TRBD1	CASSSDRQGSAFF	TGTGCCAGCAGCTCCGATCGACAGGGTTCAGCTTTCTTT
TRBV19	TRBJ2-7	.	TRBD2	CASSSAGGPGEQYF	TGTGCCAGTAGTTCGGCGGGAGGGCCCGGCGAGCAGTACTTC
TRBV4-2	TRBJ1-2	.	TRBD1	CASSSPTGGAGGYTF	TGTGCCAGCAGCTCGCCGACAGGGGGCGCGGGGGGCTACACCTTC
TRBV13	TRBJ2-3	.	TRBD2	CASSPSLAGAGTDTQYF	TGTGCCAGCAGCCCTAGCCTAGCGGGGGCAGGCACAGATACGCAGTATTTT
TRBV10-3	TRBJ2-1	.	.	CAISEQNYNEQFF	TGTGCCATCAGTGAGCAGAATTACAATGAGCAGTTCTTC
TRBV18	TRBJ2-7	.	.	CASSPPGQRAHEQYF	TGTGCCAGCTCACCTCCGGGTCAAAGGGCCCACGAGCAGTACTTC
TRBV18	TRBJ2-3	.	TRBD2	CASSLMASGSVNTQYF	TGTGCCAGCTCACTTATGGCTAGCGGGAGTGTTAATACGCAGTATTTT
TRBV28	TRBJ1-1	few	.	CASSLTGRTGTEAFF	TGTGCCAGCAGTTTAACAGGGAGAACAGGCACTGAAGCTTTCTTT
TRBV2	TRBJ1-5	once	TRBD1	CASSADATGNQPQHF	TGTGCCAGCAGCGCGGACGCGACAGGGAATCAGCCCCAGCATTTT
TRBV2	TRBJ2-5	few	.	CASSEETQYF	TGTGCCAGCAGTGAAGAGACCCAGTACTTC
TRBV4-1	TRBJ2-3	.	.	CASSQDWGSTDTQYF	TGCGCCAGCAGCCAAGATTGGGGCAGCACAGATACGCAGTATTTT
TRBV28	TRBJ2-2	.	.	CASSLNTGELFF	TGTGCCAGCAGCCTGAACACCGGGGAGCTGTTTTTT
TRBV9	TRBJ2-3	.	TRBD2	CASSTTSGSTDTQYF	TGTGCCAGCAGCACGACTAGCGGGAGCACAGATACGCAGTATTTT
TRBV28	TRBJ1-1	.	.	CASSLERNTEAFF	TGTGCCAGCAGTTTAGAGCGGAACACTGAAGCTTTCTTT
TRBV6-1	TRBJ2-5	.	.	CASSEVSTPKETQYF	TGTGCCAGCAGTGAAGTTAGCACGCCGAAAGAGACCCAGTACTTC
TRBV5-1	TRBJ2-1	.	TRBD2	CASSPVGLAGNNEQFF	TGCGCCAGCAGCCCGGTTGGACTAGCGGGTAACAATGAGCAGTTCTTC